These 2 T cell receptor beta chains came from one sample sequenced in a study of response to subunit inactivated influenza vaccine. TCRdb fed the RT-PCR reads into MiXCR, producing one record per CDR3 protein. The profile shows about 500,000 distinct CDR3 sequences, about 15% of them singletons. The starting material was CD4+ T cells sorted from PBMCs, obtained roughly 24 months after vaccination. The receptors come from a man between 50 and 75 years old who received an inactivated influenza vaccine.

The V gene is TRBV6-5, the J gene TRBJ1-1, with D unresolved. The CDR3 is made up of 13 amino acids. V was cut by 6 bases and J by 5 bases, with 13 bases left in between. Germline loops: CDR1 MNHEY, CDR2 SVGAGI. CDR3 DNA sequence: TGTGCCAGCAGGTACAGCTCCCGTACTGAAGCTTTCTTT. Its protein is CASRYSSRTEAFF.

This clonotype has a count of ten or more. The chain employs TRBV7-9 and TRBJ2-3; 7 bases agree with TRBD2. The CDR3 length is 16 residues. The V gene's germline CDR1 is SEHNR and CDR2 FQNEAQ (reference sequence). Trimming at V came to 2 bases and at J to 1 base, leaving 6 bases not matched to a gene. DNA for the CDR3: TGTGCCAGCAGCTTACATCGCGGGGGAGGCACAGATACGCAGTATTTT. Translating gives CASSLHRGGGTDTQYF.